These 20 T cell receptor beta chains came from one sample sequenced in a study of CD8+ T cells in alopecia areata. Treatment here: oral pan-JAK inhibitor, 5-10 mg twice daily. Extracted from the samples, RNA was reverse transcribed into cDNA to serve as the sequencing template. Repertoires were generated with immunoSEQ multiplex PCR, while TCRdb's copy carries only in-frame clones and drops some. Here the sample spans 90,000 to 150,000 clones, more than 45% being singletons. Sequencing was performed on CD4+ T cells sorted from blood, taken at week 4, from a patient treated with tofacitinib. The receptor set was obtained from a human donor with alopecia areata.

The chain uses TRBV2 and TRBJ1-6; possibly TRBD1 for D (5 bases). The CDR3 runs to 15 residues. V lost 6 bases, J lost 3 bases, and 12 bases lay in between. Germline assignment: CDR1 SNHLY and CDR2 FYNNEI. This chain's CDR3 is CASRGDGLYNSPLHF. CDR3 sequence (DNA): TGTGCCAGCAGAGGGGACGGCCTCTATAATTCACCCCTCCACTTT. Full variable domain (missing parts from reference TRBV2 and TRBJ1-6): EPEVTQTPSHQVTQMGQEVILRCVPISNHLYFYWYRQILGQKVEFLVSFYNNEISEKSEIFDDQFSVERPDGSNFTLKIRSTKLEDSAMYFCASRGDGLYNSPLHFGNGTRLTVT.

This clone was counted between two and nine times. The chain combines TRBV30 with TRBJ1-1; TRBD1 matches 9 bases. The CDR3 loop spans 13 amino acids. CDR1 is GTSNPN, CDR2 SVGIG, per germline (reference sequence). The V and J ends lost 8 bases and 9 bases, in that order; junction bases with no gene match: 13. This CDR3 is CALSRQGDWKAFF. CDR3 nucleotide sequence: TGTGCCCTCTCACGACAGGGGGATTGGAAAGCTTTCTTT.

The CDR3 here is CASSVDLGGFIEQFF. The CDR3 region has the DNA TGTGCCAGCAGCGTAGATTTGGGTGGGTTTATTGAGCAGTTCTTC. V and J are TRBV9 and TRBJ2-1, with unresolved D. The germline V and J ends were trimmed by 0 bases and 9 bases, with 16 bases remaining between them. The germline CDR1 and CDR2 sequences are SGDLS and YYNGEE. This CDR3 spans 15 amino acids.

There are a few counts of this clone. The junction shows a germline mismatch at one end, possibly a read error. DNA for the CDR3: TGTGCCACCTCGGGCAGGGAGTACACAAATACGCAGTATTTT. Encoded protein: CATSGREYTNTQYF. The V and J genes are TRBV2 and TRBJ2-3; D may match TRBD1 or TRBD2 (5 bases each). Germline-derived CDR1 and CDR2 are SNHLY and FYNNEI. CDR3 length: 14 amino acids.

This chain's CDR3 is CASSSNLQGYEQYF. CDR3 coding DNA: TGTGCCAGCAGCTCGAATCTACAGGGCTACGAGCAGTACTTC. This chain links TRBV6-6 with TRBJ2-7; D is perhaps TRBD1 (6 bases). Trimming left V 6 bases short and J 3 bases short, with 15 bases between. The germline CDR1 and CDR2 sequences are MNHNY and SVGAGI (reference sequence). The CDR3 contains 14 residues.

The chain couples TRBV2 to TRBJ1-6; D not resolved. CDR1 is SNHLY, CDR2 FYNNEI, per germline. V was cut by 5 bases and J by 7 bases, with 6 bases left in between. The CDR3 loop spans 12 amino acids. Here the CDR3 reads CASSLTNSPLHF. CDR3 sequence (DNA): TGTGCCAGCAGTTTAACAAATTCACCCCTCCACTTT.

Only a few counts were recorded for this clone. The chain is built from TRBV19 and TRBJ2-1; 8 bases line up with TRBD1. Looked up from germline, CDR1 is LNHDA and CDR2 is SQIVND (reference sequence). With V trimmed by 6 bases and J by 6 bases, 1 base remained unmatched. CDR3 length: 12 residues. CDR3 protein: CASRGTGNEQFF. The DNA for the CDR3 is TGTGCCAGTAGGGGGACAGGCAATGAGCAGTTCTTC.

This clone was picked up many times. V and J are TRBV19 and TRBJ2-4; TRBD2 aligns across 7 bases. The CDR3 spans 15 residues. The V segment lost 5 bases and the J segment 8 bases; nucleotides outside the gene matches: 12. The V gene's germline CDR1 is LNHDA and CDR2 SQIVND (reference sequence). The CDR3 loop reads CASSPREGLGDIQYF. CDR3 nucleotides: TGTGCCAGTAGTCCGAGGGAGGGGTTGGGCGACATTCAGTACTTC.

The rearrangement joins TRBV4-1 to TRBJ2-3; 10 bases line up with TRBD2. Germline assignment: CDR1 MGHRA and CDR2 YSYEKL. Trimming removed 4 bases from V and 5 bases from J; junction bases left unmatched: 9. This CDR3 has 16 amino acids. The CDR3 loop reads CASSLASGSYQDTQYF. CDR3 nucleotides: TGCGCCAGCAGCCTAGCTAGCGGGAGTTACCAAGATACGCAGTATTTT.

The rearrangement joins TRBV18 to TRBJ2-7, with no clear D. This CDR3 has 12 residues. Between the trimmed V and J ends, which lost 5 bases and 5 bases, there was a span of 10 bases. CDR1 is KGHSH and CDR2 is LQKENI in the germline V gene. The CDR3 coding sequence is TGTGCCAGCTCAACCCTTGGGGACGAGCAGTACTTC. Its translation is CASSTLGDEQYF.

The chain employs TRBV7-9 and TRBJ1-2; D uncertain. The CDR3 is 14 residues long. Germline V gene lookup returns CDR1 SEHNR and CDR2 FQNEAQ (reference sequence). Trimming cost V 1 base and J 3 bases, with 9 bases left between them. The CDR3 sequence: CASSLEADYYGYTF. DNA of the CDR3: TGTGCCAGCAGCTTAGAAGCAGATTACTATGGCTACACCTTC.

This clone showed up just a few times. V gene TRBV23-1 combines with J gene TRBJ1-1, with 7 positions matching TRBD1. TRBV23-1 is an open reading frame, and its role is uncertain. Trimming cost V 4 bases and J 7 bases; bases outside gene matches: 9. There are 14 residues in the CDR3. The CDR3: CASSPTLRTGEAFF. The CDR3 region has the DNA TGCGCCAGCAGTCCTACTTTAAGGACAGGTGAAGCTTTCTTT.

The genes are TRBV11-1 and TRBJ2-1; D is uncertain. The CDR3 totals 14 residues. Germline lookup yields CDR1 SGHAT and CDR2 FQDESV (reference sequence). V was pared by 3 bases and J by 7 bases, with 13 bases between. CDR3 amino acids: CASSFSSDPNEQFF. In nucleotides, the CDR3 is TGTGCCAGCAGCTTCTCCTCGGACCCGAATGAGCAGTTCTTC.

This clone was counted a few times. CDR3 protein: CASKGDRGAYEQYF. The DNA of the CDR3 is TGTGCCAGTAAGGGGGACAGGGGGGCCTACGAGCAGTACTTC. V gene TRBV19 combines with J gene TRBJ2-7, with TRBD1 identical over 11 bases. The germline V gene has CDR1 LNHDA and CDR2 SQIVND (reference sequence). Germline trimming cut 7 bases from V and 2 bases from J; bases unmatched to any gene: 4. CDR3 size: 14 residues.

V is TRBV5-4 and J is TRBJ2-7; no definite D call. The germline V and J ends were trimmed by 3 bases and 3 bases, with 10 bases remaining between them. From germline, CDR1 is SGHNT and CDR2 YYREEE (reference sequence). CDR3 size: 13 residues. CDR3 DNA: TGTGCCAGCAGCTGGGGTCAGGTCTACGAGCAGTACTTC. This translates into CASSWGQVYEQYF.

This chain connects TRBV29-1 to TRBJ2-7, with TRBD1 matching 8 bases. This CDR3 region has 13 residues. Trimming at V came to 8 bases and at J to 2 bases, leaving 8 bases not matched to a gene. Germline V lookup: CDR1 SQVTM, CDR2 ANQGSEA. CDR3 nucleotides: TGCAGCATCTCGGACAGGGTCACCTACGAGCAGTACTTC. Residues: CSISDRVTYEQYF.

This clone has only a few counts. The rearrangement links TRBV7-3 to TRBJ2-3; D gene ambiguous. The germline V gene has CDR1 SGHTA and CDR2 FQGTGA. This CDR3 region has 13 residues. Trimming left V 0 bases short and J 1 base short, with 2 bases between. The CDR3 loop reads CASSLTGTDTQYF. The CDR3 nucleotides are TGTGCCAGCAGCTTAACAGGCACAGATACGCAGTATTTT. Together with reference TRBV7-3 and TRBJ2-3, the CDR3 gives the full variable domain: GAGVSQTPSNKVTEKGKYVELRCDPISGHTALYWYRQSLGQGPEFLIYFQGTGAADDSGLPNDRFFAVRPEGSVSTLKIQRTERGDSAVYLCASSLTGTDTQYFGPGTRLTVL.

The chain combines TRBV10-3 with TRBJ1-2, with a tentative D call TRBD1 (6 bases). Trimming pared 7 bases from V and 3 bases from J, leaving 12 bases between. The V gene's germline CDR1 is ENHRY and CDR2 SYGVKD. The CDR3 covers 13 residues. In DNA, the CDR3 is TGTGCCATCATGGCAGGGGAGGACTATGGCTACACCTTC. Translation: CAIMAGEDYGYTF.

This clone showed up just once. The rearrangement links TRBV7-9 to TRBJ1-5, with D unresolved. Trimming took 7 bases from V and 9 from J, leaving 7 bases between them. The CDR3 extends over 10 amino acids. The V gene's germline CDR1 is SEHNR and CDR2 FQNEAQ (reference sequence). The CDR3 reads CASKAGPQHF. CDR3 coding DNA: TGTGCCAGCAAGGCCGGGCCCCAGCATTTT.

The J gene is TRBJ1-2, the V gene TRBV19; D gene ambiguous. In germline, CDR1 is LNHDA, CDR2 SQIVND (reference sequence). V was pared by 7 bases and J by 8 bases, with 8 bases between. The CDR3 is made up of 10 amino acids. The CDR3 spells CASTPTGYTF. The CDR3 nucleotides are TGTGCCAGTACCCCGACAGGCTACACCTTC. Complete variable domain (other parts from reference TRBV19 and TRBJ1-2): DGGITQSPKYLFRKEGQNVTLSCEQNLNHDAMYWYRQDPGQGLRLIYYSQIVNDFQKGDIAEGYSVSREKKESFPLTVTSAQKNPTAFYLCASTPTGYTFGSGTRLTVV.